A selection of T cell receptor beta chains follows, all from one sample in a study of blood T cell repertoires in COVID-19. Sequencing was performed with immunoSEQ multiplex PCR; in TCRdb, only in-frame clones are kept and a portion is missing. The table has some 350,000 clones, about 90% seen once. Source material: PBMCs or T cells enriched from blood (not recorded which). Receptors originate from a woman under 40 who had recovered from COVID-19. Each CDR3 is given with its conserved first and last residue. Fields, in order: V gene, clone size, J gene, D gene, CDR3 protein, CDR3 DNA. The D gene is left open where the match is weak. Some rows have no size entry. The others give once, few or many, or a class for an expanded clone.

>TRBV11-2|.|TRBJ1-2|.
CASSLLAGGYTF
TGTGCCAGCAGCTTATTAGCGGGTGGCTACACCTTC
>TRBV19|.|TRBJ2-7|TRBD1
CASSAGTASYEQYF
TGTGCCAGTAGTGCCGGGACAGCTTCCTACGAGCAGTACTTC
>TRBV4-2|.|TRBJ2-7|TRBD1
CASSEQGALSEQYF
TGTGCCAGCAGCGAACAGGGGGCTCTTTCCGAGCAGTACTTC
>TRBV19|.|TRBJ1-1|.
CASSISVYTEAFF
TGTGCCAGTAGTATCTCCGTTTACACTGAAGCTTTCTTT
>TRBV6-5|.|TRBJ1-2|.
CASRRTGVDSGYTF
TGTGCCAGCAGACGCACCGGGGTAGACTCTGGCTACACCTTC
>TRBV13|.|TRBJ1-2|TRBD1
CASSLESGGGYGYTF
TGTGCCAGCAGCTTAGAGTCAGGGGGCGGCTATGGCTACACCTTC
>TRBV27|.|TRBJ2-7|.
CASSTTGTMAYEQYF
TGTGCCAGCAGTACAACCGGGACAATGGCCTACGAGCAGTACTTC
>TRBV19|few|TRBJ1-5|.
CASTFRVSSNQPQHF
TGTGCCAGTACCTTTCGTGTGAGTAGCAATCAGCCCCAGCATTTT
>TRBV5-4|.|TRBJ2-5|.
CASSSQGGGKETQYF
TGTGCCAGCAGCTCCCAAGGGGGGGGCAAGGAGACCCAGTACTTC
>TRBV18|.|TRBJ1-5|TRBD1
CASSPFSGTGNNQPQHF
TGTGCCAGCTCACCTTTCTCCGGGACAGGAAACAATCAGCCCCAGCATTTT
>TRBV5-8|.|TRBJ1-2|.
CASSNREHYGYTF
TGTGCCAGCAGTAACAGGGAACACTATGGCTACACCTTC
>TRBV28|.|TRBJ2-2|.
CASSVGGRVTGELFF
TGTGCCAGCAGTGTTGGAGGGCGGGTCACCGGGGAGCTGTTTTTT
>TRBV5-1|.|TRBJ1-5|TRBD1
CASSWGTGGAEQPQHF
TGCGCCAGCAGCTGGGGGACAGGAGGCGCGGAACAGCCCCAGCATTTT
>TRBV6-5|.|TRBJ2-3|.
CASRPLGDTQYF
TGTGCCAGCAGACCCCTCGGGGATACGCAGTATTTT
>TRBV14|.|TRBJ1-1|TRBD1
CASSQGQGRRNTEAFF
TGTGCCAGCAGCCAAGGACAGGGGCGGAGGAACACTGAAGCTTTCTTT
>TRBV7-2|.|TRBJ2-5|TRBD2
CASSFPGREETQYF
TGTGCCAGCAGCTTTCCGGGGAGGGAAGAGACCCAGTACTTC
>TRBV5-1|once|TRBJ2-2|TRBD1
CASSLDVQGANYNTGELFF
TGCGCCAGCAGCTTGGATGTCCAGGGGGCGAACTATAACACCGGGGAGCTGTTTTTT
>TRBV7-9|.|TRBJ2-7|TRBD2
CASSLGASGVYEQYF
TGTGCCAGCAGCTTAGGAGCTAGCGGGGTCTACGAGCAGTACTTC
>TRBV19|.|TRBJ1-1|.
CASSIWAQGTEAFF
TGTGCCAGTAGTATTTGGGCACAGGGCACTGAAGCTTTCTTT
>TRBV27|once|TRBJ1-2|TRBD1
CASSLTGTGHYGYTF
TGTGCCAGCAGTTTAACCGGGACAGGTCACTATGGCTACACCTTC
>TRBV11-2|.|TRBJ2-3|TRBD2
CASSLYSSGAPADTQYF
TGTGCCAGCAGCTTATATTCTAGCGGGGCCCCCGCGGATACGCAGTATTTT
>TRBV5-6|.|TRBJ2-2|TRBD2
CASSRLAENTGELLF
TGTGCCAGCAGCCGACTAGCGGAGAACACCGGGGAGCTGCTTTTT
>TRBV6-1|.|TRBJ1-2|.
CASSEAGSGYGYTF
TGTGCCAGCAGTGAAGCAGGGAGTGGCTATGGCTACACCTTC
>TRBV2|.|TRBJ1-6|TRBD1
CASRLQGTRNSPLHF
TGTGCCAGCAGATTACAGGGGACTAGAAATTCACCCCTCCACTTT
>TRBV19|.|TRBJ2-1|TRBD2
CASTPAGARSYNEQFF
TGTGCCAGTACCCCAGCGGGAGCTAGGTCCTACAATGAGCAGTTCTTC
>TRBV10-3|.|TRBJ2-1|TRBD1
CAISHGDRAGNEQFF
TGTGCCATCAGTCATGGGGACAGAGCTGGGAATGAGCAGTTCTTC
>TRBV9|.|TRBJ2-7|.
CASSVGPGVSYYEQYF
TGTGCCAGCAGCGTAGGTCCAGGGGTCTCTTACTACGAGCAGTACTTC
>TRBV3-1/TRBV3-2|.|TRBJ1-4|.
CASSSTAGAYEKLFF
TGTGCCAGCAGTTCCACGGCGGGGGCATATGAAAAACTGTTTTTT
>TRBV28|.|TRBJ2-7|TRBD1
CASSPTGTGAYEQYF
TGTGCCAGCAGTCCCACGGGGACAGGGGCCTACGAGCAGTACTTC
>TRBV28|.|TRBJ2-1|TRBD1
CASSFAGTGGFNEQFF
TGTGCCAGCAGTTTCGCCGGGACAGGGGGTTTCAATGAGCAGTTCTTC
>TRBV4-1|.|TRBJ1-5|.
CASSQGGLYNQPQHF
TGCGCCAGCAGCCAAGGGGGACTTTACAATCAGCCCCAGCATTTT
>TRBV6-5|.|TRBJ2-7|.
CASSYTGELKEQYF
TGTGCCAGCAGTTACACGGGGGAGTTGAAGGAGCAGTACTTC
>TRBV18|.|TRBJ2-2|TRBD1
CASSPRQGGTGELFF
TGTGCCAGCTCACCAAGACAGGGTGGCACCGGGGAGCTGTTTTTT
>TRBV5-4|.|TRBJ2-5|TRBD2
CASSVDQAGDTQETQYF
TGTGCCAGCAGCGTGGACCAAGCGGGGGATACTCAAGAGACCCAGTACTTC
>TRBV6-1|few|TRBJ1-2|.
CASSDAGLHGYTF
TGTGCCAGCAGTGATGCAGGGCTCCATGGCTACACCTTC
>TRBV19|.|TRBJ1-2|TRBD1
CASSITQTGWNYGYTF
TGTGCCAGTAGTATTACCCAGACAGGGTGGAACTATGGCTACACCTTC
>TRBV6-4|once|TRBJ1-2|.
CASSVPQEHTF
TGTGCCAGCAGTGTCCCCCAGGAACACACCTTC
>TRBV27|.|TRBJ1-1|TRBD1
CASRQGVSTEAFF
TGTGCCAGCAGACAGGGGGTGAGCACTGAAGCTTTCTTT
>TRBV3-1/TRBV3-2|.|TRBJ2-3|TRBD2
CASSQGLAASTDTQYF
TGTGCCAGCAGCCAAGGGCTAGCGGCGAGCACAGATACGCAGTATTTT
>TRBV28|.|TRBJ2-7|TRBD1
CASSLQGVGYEQYF
TGTGCCAGCAGTTTACAGGGGGTCGGCTACGAGCAGTACTTC
>TRBV11-1|.|TRBJ1-1|TRBD1
CASSLGPDRGNTEAFF
TGTGCCAGCAGCTTAGGGCCCGACAGGGGGAACACTGAAGCTTTCTTT
>TRBV9|few|TRBJ1-2|TRBD1
CASSPRQGDGYTF
TGTGCCAGCAGCCCTCGACAGGGGGACGGCTACACCTTC
>TRBV19|.|TRBJ1-1|TRBD1
CASLDLQGLTEAFF
TGTGCCAGCCTAGATTTACAGGGGTTGACTGAAGCTTTCTTT
>TRBV7-2|.|TRBJ2-1|.
CASRSPGSSYNEQFF
TGTGCCAGCAGGTCACCCGGGAGCTCCTACAATGAGCAGTTCTTC
>TRBV9|once|TRBJ1-6|.
CASSVGQSQFSPLHF
TGTGCCAGCAGCGTAGGACAGTCTCAGTTTTCACCCCTCCACTTT
>TRBV7-8|.|TRBJ1-5|.
CASSLGTGGPQPQHF
TGTGCCAGCAGCTTAGGTACCGGGGGTCCTCAGCCCCAGCATTTT
>TRBV25-1|.|TRBJ1-4|TRBD1
CASSGSGDRGDEKLFF
TGTGCCAGCAGTGGAAGCGGGGACAGGGGAGATGAAAAACTGTTTTTT
>TRBV3-1/TRBV3-2|.|TRBJ2-7|TRBD1
CASSQQYGTGGYEQYF
TGTGCCAGCAGCCAGCAATACGGGACAGGGGGCTACGAGCAGTACTTC
>TRBV28|.|TRBJ1-1|.
CASRESGLNTEAFF
TGTGCCAGCAGGGAATCGGGACTCAACACTGAAGCTTTCTTT
>TRBV3-1/TRBV3-2|.|TRBJ2-1|.
CASSQGPGFSYNEQFF
TGTGCCAGCAGCCAAGGTCCGGGTTTCTCCTACAATGAGCAGTTCTTC
>TRBV5-8|few|TRBJ2-1|TRBD1
CASSKRGQSYNEQFF
TGTGCCAGCAGCAAAAGGGGGCAATCGTACAATGAGCAGTTCTTC
>TRBV4-1|.|TRBJ1-1|.
CASSQAGKVTEAFF
TGCGCCAGCAGCCAAGCAGGGAAGGTTACTGAAGCTTTCTTT
>TRBV4-1|.|TRBJ2-2|TRBD2
CASSQGLAGTTNTGELFF
TGCGCCAGCAGCCAAGGGTTGGCGGGGACTACCAACACCGGGGAGCTGTTTTTT
>TRBV6-5|.|TRBJ2-6|.
CASSPGRPGANVLTF
TGTGCCAGCAGTCCAGGGCGGCCTGGGGCCAACGTCCTGACTTTC
>TRBV5-1|.|TRBJ2-1|TRBD1
CASSIPSGQGASYEQFF
TGCGCCAGCAGCATACCCTCGGGACAGGGGGCTAGCTATGAGCAGTTCTTC
>TRBV6-4|.|TRBJ1-1|.
CASSADSMNTEAFF
TGTGCCAGCAGTGCCGACAGCATGAACACTGAAGCTTTCTTT
>TRBV11-2|once|TRBJ2-7|TRBD1
CASSQGAGDSYEQYF
TGTGCCAGCAGCCAGGGGGCTGGGGATAGCTACGAGCAGTACTTC
>TRBV7-9|.|TRBJ2-7|.
CASSLGGLFSYEQYF
TGTGCCAGCAGCTTAGGAGGACTTTTCTCCTACGAGCAGTACTTC
>TRBV24-1|.|TRBJ2-1|.
CATSDFPGSSYNEQFF
TGTGCCACCAGTGATTTTCCGGGGAGCTCCTACAATGAGCAGTTCTTC
>TRBV3-1/TRBV3-2|once|TRBJ1-2|.
CASSQARYGYTF
TGTGCCAGCAGCCAAGCTCGCTATGGCTACACCTTC